The 30 T cell receptor beta chains below were found in one sample sequenced in a study of regulatory T cells in long-lasting Graves disease. The time point here: persistent/refractory GD, antithyroid drugs over 5 years with positive TRAb. From PBMCs, RNA was extracted and then used to make the TCR library. Arm-PCR of CDR3 regions and iRepertoire HTBI primers were the basis on which TCR beta libraries were built. TCRdb itself ran the multiplex PCR reads through MiXCR, one entry per CDR3 protein. Here the sample spans fewer than 450,000 distinct CDR3 sequences, under 25% being singletons. Sequenced here: peripheral blood mononuclear cells (PBMCs), sampled when the disease was refractory, from a patient treated with antithyroid drugs. The receptors here all came from a female donor with Graves disease.

This clonotype occurred many times. CDR3 sequence: CASSLAQDYKETQYF. CDR3 sequence (DNA): TGTGCCAGCAGCTTGGCACAGGACTACAAAGAGACCCAGTACTTC. The chain carries TRBV11-2 and TRBJ2-5, with D possibly matching TRBD2 (6 bases). Per germline, CDR1 SGHAT and CDR2 FQNNGV. The CDR3 has 15 residues. V shed 3 bases and J shed 3 bases, with 14 bases lying between them.

This clonotype was recorded many times. The V and J genes are TRBV11-2 and TRBJ1-2, with a weak D call TRBD1 (5 bases). The CDR3 length is 14 residues. In germline, CDR1 is SGHAT, CDR2 FQNNGV. V lost 0 bases and J lost 10, with 15 bases in between. CDR3 DNA: TGTGCCAGCAGCTTAGATATTCAGGGAGACTCCTACACCTTC. Its protein product is CASSLDIQGDSYTF.

This clonotype was recorded at least ten times. The chain employs TRBV2 and TRBJ1-6, with 7 bases aligning to TRBD1. The CDR3 totals 13 residues. J gave up 10 bases and V 6 bases, and 6 bases lay outside the gene matches. Germline V gives CDR1 SNHLY, CDR2 FYNNEI. This CDR3 reads CASRMTGYSPLHF. Here the CDR3 DNA reads TGTGCCAGCAGGATGACAGGGTACTCACCCCTCCACTTT.

This clonotype was counted ten times or more. This chain joins TRBV20-1 and TRBJ2-5; D ambiguous. CDR1 and CDR2 from the germline V gene are DFQATT and SNEGSKA (reference sequence). The CDR3 spans 15 residues. Trimming removed 0 bases from V and 1 base from J, with 12 bases in between. Here the CDR3 reads CSARDLAIGQETQYF. The DNA of the CDR3 is TGCAGTGCTAGAGATTTGGCTATAGGCCAAGAGACCCAGTACTTC.

The V gene is TRBV7-9, the J gene TRBJ1-1, with D possibly matching TRBD1 (5 bases). This CDR3 spans 16 amino acids. The germline CDR1 and CDR2 sequences are SEHNR and FQNEAQ (reference sequence). Trimming removed 1 base from V and 0 bases from J, with 12 bases in between. CDR3 loop: CASSLVWGRLNTEAFF. CDR3 coding DNA: TGTGCCAGCAGCTTAGTTTGGGGACGCTTGAACACTGAAGCTTTCTTT.

The table lists this clonotype with many counts. This chain connects TRBV10-3 to TRBJ2-7, with TRBD1 matching over 8 bases. Germline assignment: CDR1 ENHRY and CDR2 SYGVKD. The CDR3 runs to 14 residues. Trimming at V came to 6 bases and at J to 3 bases, leaving 7 bases not matched to a gene. CDR3 residues: CAISRTGRLYEQYF. Written as DNA, the CDR3 is TGTGCCATCAGCCGGACAGGGAGGCTCTACGAGCAGTACTTC.

This sequence joins TRBV5-4 and TRBJ2-7; 13 bases are shared with TRBD2. The germline gives CDR1 SGHNT, CDR2 YYREEE (reference sequence). The CDR3 is 18 amino acids. Losses at the gene ends were 0 bases for V and 2 bases for J; bases not matched to a gene: 8. The CDR3 DNA sequence: TGTGCCAGCAGCTTGGCAAGAGGACTAGCGGGAGTCGCCTACGAGCAGTACTTC. Translation gives CASSLARGLAGVAYEQYF.

In this sample, this clonotype turned up a few times. The CDR3 spells CASSSQIPGLAGGSSYEQYF. The DNA of the CDR3 is TGTGCCAGCAGCTCCCAAATACCGGGACTAGCGGGAGGTAGCTCCTACGAGCAGTACTTC. This rearrangement joins TRBV7-9 to TRBJ2-7; 15 bases are shared with TRBD2. The V gene end was trimmed by 4 bases and the J gene end by 0 bases; junction bases not matched to a gene: 13. The CDR3 is 20 amino acids. Germline V gene sequence: CDR1 SEHNR, CDR2 FQNEAQ (reference sequence).

This clonotype was picked up many times. V usage is TRBV3-1 and J usage is TRBJ1-1; a weak D match, TRBD1 (6 bases). CDR1 is LGHDT and CDR2 is YNNKEL in the germline V gene (reference sequence). The CDR3 is 16 amino acids. V was trimmed by 4 bases and J by 1 base, leaving 16 bases between them. As DNA, the CDR3 is TGTGCCAGCAGCCCGCAGGAACAGGGTAGGAACACTGAAGCTTTCTTT. Its translation: CASSPQEQGRNTEAFF.

This clonotype was counted many times. V gene TRBV10-1 combines with J gene TRBJ2-5, with D perhaps matching TRBD1 (5 bases). The germline V gene has CDR1 WNHNN and CDR2 SYGVQD (reference sequence). The CDR3 has 13 residues. Trimming removed 3 bases at V and 4 bases at J, with 9 bases between. CDR3 amino acids: CASSDKGRETQYF. The DNA of the CDR3 is TGCGCCAGCAGTGATAAGGGGCGAGAGACCCAGTACTTC.

The V and J genes are TRBV5-8 and TRBJ2-5; TRBD2 aligns across 7 bases. The CDR3 totals 16 residues. From germline, CDR1 is SGHTS and CDR2 YDEGEE. Trimming at V came to 2 bases and at J to 4 bases, leaving 11 bases not matched to a gene. This chain's CDR3 is CASSFFPGGLLETQYF. In DNA, the CDR3 is TGTGCCAGCAGCTTTTTTCCGGGAGGTTTGCTAGAGACCCAGTACTTC.

This sequence joins TRBV28 and TRBJ1-5; 8 bases are a match to TRBD1. The CDR3 contains 18 residues. Germline V lookup: CDR1 MDHEN, CDR2 SYDVKM. With 7 bases clipped from V and 1 base from J, the junction kept 15 bases outside the gene matches. CDR3 protein: CASNSETGVSESNQPQHF. The CDR3, as DNA: TGTGCCAGCAATTCCGAGACAGGGGTTTCGGAGAGCAATCAGCCCCAGCATTTT.

This clonotype came up once. The chain employs TRBV5-4 and TRBJ1-1; 7 nucleotides line up with TRBD1. This CDR3 region has 14 residues. With 4 bases clipped from V and 6 bases from J, the junction kept 9 bases outside the gene matches. The germline CDR1 and CDR2 sequences are SGHNT and YYREEE (reference sequence). CDR3: CASSQQGSKAEAFF. The CDR3 coding sequence is TGTGCCAGCAGCCAACAGGGGAGTAAGGCTGAAGCTTTCTTT.

This clonotype occurred a few times. The V call is TRBV5-1, the J call TRBJ1-2; the match to TRBD1 covers 8 bases. CDR1 SGHRS and CDR2 YFSETQ come from the germline V gene. The CDR3 runs 16 residues. Trimming at V came to 0 bases and at J to 4 bases, leaving 8 bases not matched to a gene. The CDR3 nucleotides are TGCGCCAGCAGCTTGGTTCAGGGGGCATGGGGCTATGGCTACACCTTC. Amino acids: CASSLVQGAWGYGYTF.

The J gene is TRBJ2-2, the V gene TRBV6-2 or TRBV6-3; possibly TRBD1 for D (6 bases). The germline V and J ends were trimmed by 5 bases and 10 bases, with 23 bases remaining between them. The germline CDR1 and CDR2 sequences are MNHEY and SVGEGT. This CDR3 contains 16 residues. CDR3 nucleotide sequence: TGTGCCAGCAGTGGGACACACTCACCTCCAGGAGTGGAGCTGTTTTTT. Protein product: CASSGTHSPPGVELFF.

The V call is TRBV20-1, the J call TRBJ1-1, with D hard to call. The germline gives CDR1 DFQATT, CDR2 SNEGSKA (reference sequence). V was trimmed by 7 bases and J by 1 base, leaving 7 bases between them. CDR3 size: 11 residues. CDR3 in DNA: TGCAGTGTCGACGCGAACACTGAAGCTTTCTTT. It codes for CSVDANTEAFF.

The chain carries TRBV10-3 and TRBJ2-7; D call uncertain. Trimming removed 0 bases from V and 4 bases from J, with 7 bases in between. This CDR3 is built from 13 residues. CDR1 and CDR2 from the germline V gene are ENHRY and SYGVKD. CDR3 sequence reads: CAISESVRYEQYF. In nucleotides, the CDR3 is TGTGCCATCAGTGAGTCGGTCCGATACGAGCAGTACTTC.

As for this clonotype: A far larger clone is one nucleotide away, so this likely arose from a read error. The chain recombines TRBV6-2 or TRBV6-3 with TRBJ2-7; 8 bases align to TRBD2. The CDR3 totals 14 residues. V was clipped by 7 bases and J by 0 bases; unmatched bases: 5. The germline gives CDR1 MNHEY, CDR2 SVGEGT. The CDR3 DNA follows: TGTGCCAGCACCCGAGCGGGAGACTCCTACGAGCAGTACTTC. This translates into CASTRAGDSYEQYF.

This clonotype was detected ten times or more. V and J are TRBV28 and TRBJ1-6; D call uncertain. Germline CDR1 MDHEN, CDR2 SYDVKM. This CDR3 is built from 14 residues. V was shortened by 1 base and J by 8 bases, with 9 bases between the two germline ends. Written as DNA, the CDR3 is TGTGCCAGCAGTTTATTCTCCTTGGATTCACCCCTCCACTTT. Amino acid sequence: CASSLFSLDSPLHF.

For this clonotype: Being one base from a much bigger clone, this may be a read error. The gene calls are TRBV24-1 and TRBJ1-4; D call uncertain. This CDR3 contains 12 residues. Trimming removed 5 bases from V and 6 bases from J, with 6 bases in between. CDR1 and CDR2 (germline): KGHDR, SFDVKD. The CDR3 spells CATSASDEKLFF. Written as DNA, the CDR3 is TGTGCCACCAGTGCGTCCGATGAAAAACTGTTTTTT.

The V and J genes are TRBV20-1 and TRBJ2-5; perhaps TRBD2 as D (6 bases). Trimming removed 5 bases at V and 2 bases at J, with 12 bases between. This CDR3 contains 13 residues. From germline, CDR1 is DFQATT and CDR2 SNEGSKA (reference sequence). DNA of the CDR3: TGCAGTGCTGACGGGAGTTGGCAAGAGACCCAGTACTTC. Amino acids: CSADGSWQETQYF.

This clonotype was recorded at least ten times. This chain connects TRBV28 to TRBJ1-5, with TRBD1 as a possible D gene (6 bases). This CDR3 spans 15 amino acids. The V end was cut by 8 bases, the J end by 2 bases, with 16 bases between. CDR1 MDHEN and CDR2 SYDVKM come from the germline V gene. CDR3 sequence (DNA): TGTGCCAGCCGCGACAGGATTCTTCGCAATCAGCCCCAGCATTTT. Amino acid sequence: CASRDRILRNQPQHF. The complete variable domain, with remaining parts taken from reference TRBV28 and TRBJ1-5, reads DVKVTQSSRYLVKRTGEKVFLECVQDMDHENMFWYRQDPGLGLRLIYFSYDVKMKEKGDIPEGYSVSREKKERFSLILESASTNQTSMYLCASRDRILRNQPQHFGDGTRLSIL.

The V gene is TRBV4-1, the J gene TRBJ1-1; tentatively, D is TRBD1 (5 bases). Germline V CDR1 and CDR2: MGHRA, YSYEKL. The CDR3 covers 14 residues. Between the trimmed V and J ends, which lost 6 bases and 1 base, there was a span of 12 bases. Here the CDR3 DNA reads TGCGCCAGCAGGACAGAAGAAGCGAACACTGAAGCTTTCTTT. It encodes CASRTEEANTEAFF.

This clonotype was detected many times. The V call is TRBV7-8, the J call TRBJ1-1; D might be TRBD1 (5 bases). There are 14 residues in the CDR3. V dropped 5 bases and J dropped 5 bases, with 15 bases sitting between them. Germline CDR1 and CDR2: SGHVS and FQNEAQ. CDR3 amino acids: CASSDRWGNTEAFF. The CDR3 nucleotides read TGTGCCAGCAGCGATCGTTGGGGGAATACTGAAGCTTTCTTT.

This clonotype was seen only a few times. The rearrangement uses TRBV29-1 and TRBJ2-7, with 12 bases that match TRBD2. Trimming at V came to 6 bases and at J to 5 bases, leaving 17 bases not matched to a gene. Germline CDR1 SQVTM, CDR2 ANQGSEA. The CDR3 has 17 amino acids. For the CDR3, the DNA is TGCAGCGTCCGCCTGGGGCTAGCGGGAGGGAGTTTCGACGAGCAGTACTTC. Its protein is CSVRLGLAGGSFDEQYF.

Points on this clonotype: A read error may account for a junction end that differs from germline. The rearrangement uses TRBV6-5 and TRBJ1-2; 7 nucleotides match TRBD1. CDR3 size: 15 residues. Germline assignment: CDR1 MNHEY and CDR2 SVGAGI. This chain's CDR3 is CASSSNYRDSYGYAF. CDR3 sequence (DNA): TGTGCCAGCAGTTCTAACTACCGGGACAGCTATGGCTACGCCTTC.

This clonotype came up a few times. The chain recombines TRBV4-2 with TRBJ1-1, with a weak D call TRBD1 (6 bases). The V gene's germline CDR1 is LGHNA and CDR2 YNFKEQ. V lost 5 bases and J 0 bases, leaving 19 bases between the germline ends. The CDR3 is 17 residues long. The chain's CDR3 is CASSIGRTVTMNTEAFF. The CDR3 DNA sequence: TGTGCCAGCAGCATAGGCCGGACAGTCACCATGAACACTGAAGCTTTCTTT.

With regard to this clonotype: Possible read error: a much larger clone is one base away. The rearrangement uses TRBV12-3 or TRBV12-4 and TRBJ1-2, with a tentative D call TRBD1 (6 bases). The CDR3 extends over 14 amino acids. CDR3 sequence (DNA): TGTGCCAGCAGCCCTACAGGGACACCCTATGGCTGCACCTTC. It yields the protein CASSPTGTPYGCTF.

The chain has TRBV7-2 and TRBJ2-1; no firm D call. Germline V gives CDR1 SGHTA, CDR2 FQGNSA. Trimming stripped 2 bases from V and 7 bases from J, with 12 bases between. This CDR3 has 14 residues. The CDR3, as DNA: TGTGCCAGCAGCTTACTACCGGAAGGGAATGAGCAGTTCTTC. Its translation is CASSLLPEGNEQFF.

This clonotype was counted ten times or more. The rearrangement joins TRBV2 to TRBJ1-2; D is unresolved. The germline V gene has CDR1 SNHLY and CDR2 FYNNEI. Trimming took 4 bases from V and 4 from J, leaving 19 bases between them. The CDR3 has 16 amino acids. CDR3 region: CASSGRVMDVVYGYTF. CDR3 DNA: TGTGCCAGCAGTGGAAGGGTGATGGATGTCGTCTATGGCTACACCTTC.